The 16 T cell receptor beta chains given below trace back to one sample, sequenced in a study of cytotoxic CD8 clonotypes in ibrutinib-treated CLL. Sequencing was performed with immunoSEQ multiplex PCR; in TCRdb, only in-frame clones are kept and a portion is missing. Counted here are some 200,000 clones, more than 70% occurring once; the ten biggest clones make up roughly 10%. Here the sequenced sample was PBMCs, taken after 12 months of ibrutinib treatment. These receptors originate from a human donor with chronic lymphocytic leukemia.

The chain has TRBV7-8 and TRBJ2-7; D gene unclear. This CDR3 spans 14 amino acids. Trimming took off 3 bases at V and 0 bases at J, with 9 bases between the two ends. Germline V gives CDR1 SGHVS, CDR2 FQNEAQ. The CDR3 reads CASSFRPASYEQYF. The CDR3 DNA sequence: TGTGCCAGCAGCTTCCGTCCGGCCTCCTACGAGCAGTACTTC.

The chain is built from TRBV28 and TRBJ1-5; D unresolved. The CDR3 runs to 12 residues. Looked up from germline, CDR1 is MDHEN and CDR2 is SYDVKM. V lost 2 bases and J lost 14, with 13 bases in between. CDR3 protein: CASSLGRGVEHF. CDR3 coding DNA: TGTGCCAGCAGTTTAGGGCGGGGAGTTGAGCATTTT.

The rearrangement uses TRBV29-1 and TRBJ2-7, with 7 bases identical to TRBD2. The V gene end was trimmed by 5 bases and the J gene end by 1 base; junction bases not matched to a gene: 5. The CDR3 runs to 13 residues. Germline V gene data show CDR1 as SQVTM and CDR2 as ANQGSEA. CDR3: CSVQRTSSYEQYF. Here the CDR3 DNA reads TGCAGCGTTCAGAGGACTAGTTCCTACGAGCAGTACTTC.

CDR3 in DNA: TGTGCCAGCAGTGAAGGGGGACTAGCGGGAAACAATGAGCAGTTCTTC. It codes for CASSEGGLAGNNEQFF. The chain is built from TRBV2 and TRBJ2-1; 13 positions agree with TRBD2. The CDR3 contains 16 residues. V was clipped by 1 base and J by 5 bases; unmatched bases: 2. Germline CDR1 SNHLY, CDR2 FYNNEI.

CDR3 DNA: TGTGCCAGCAGCTTAGCGGGGGTGGAGACCCAGTACTTC. The encoded protein is CASSLAGVETQYF. The rearrangement uses TRBV11-2 and TRBJ2-5, with D possibly TRBD2 on 6 matching bases. This CDR3 contains 13 residues. Trimming took 1 base from V and 5 from J, leaving 8 bases between them. Germline CDR1 and CDR2: SGHAT and FQNNGV.

The J gene is TRBJ2-7, the V gene TRBV4-1, with D perhaps being TRBD1 or TRBD2 (5 bases each). Germline loops: CDR1 MGHRA, CDR2 YSYEKL. The CDR3 extends over 14 amino acids. Deletions cut 5 bases from V and 0 bases from J, with 11 bases between. CDR3 residues: CASSAPGSSYEQYF. The CDR3 DNA is TGCGCCAGCAGCGCTCCAGGGAGCTCCTACGAGCAGTACTTC.

The chain uses TRBV5-1 and TRBJ2-7; 7 bases are shared with TRBD1. Per the germline V gene, CDR1 is SGHRS and CDR2 is YFSETQ. The J segment lost 6 bases and the V segment lost 4 bases, leaving 4 bases of the junction unmatched. This CDR3 region has 12 residues. CDR3 amino acids: CASSVQGTEQYF. CDR3 nucleotides: TGCGCCAGCAGCGTACAGGGGACCGAGCAGTACTTC.

The V gene is TRBV5-6, the J gene TRBJ1-1; a weak D match, TRBD1 (6 bases). Trimming took 1 base from V and 4 from J, leaving 11 bases between them. Germline loops: CDR1 SGHDT, CDR2 YYEEEE. This CDR3 spans 14 amino acids. This CDR3 reads CASSLSGVPTEAFF. CDR3 bases: TGTGCCAGCAGCTTGTCAGGGGTCCCCACTGAAGCTTTCTTT.

The chain couples TRBV9 to TRBJ2-7; TRBD2 might be the D (5 bases). The CDR3 contains 14 residues. V gave up 0 bases and J gave up 5 bases, with 12 bases separating them. Germline CDR1 SGDLS, CDR2 YYNGEE. The CDR3 coding sequence is TGTGCCAGCAGCGTAGGGCCGGGATTGAACGAGCAGTACTTC. It is translated as CASSVGPGLNEQYF.

V usage is TRBV14 and J usage is TRBJ2-7, with D possibly TRBD2 on 7 matching bases. V was trimmed by 3 bases and J by 5 bases, leaving 14 bases between them. This CDR3 has 14 residues. The germline gives CDR1 SGHDN, CDR2 FVKESK. In DNA form, the CDR3 reads TGTGCCAGCAGCCACTGGGGGGGGCTGGACGAGCAGTACTTC. Amino acids: CASSHWGGLDEQYF.

The chain couples TRBV4-1 to TRBJ2-3, with 8 bases matching TRBD2. Germline CDR1 reads MGHRA; CDR2 reads YSYEKL. The CDR3 has 15 residues. With 1 base clipped from V and 13 bases from J, the junction kept 13 bases outside the gene matches. The CDR3 region has the DNA TGCGCCAGCAGCCAAGGGTCAGCGGGGGAGATGGGAAAGTATTTT. It codes for CASSQGSAGEMGKYF.

The chain uses TRBV5-1 and TRBJ2-4; D may be TRBD2 (5 bases). This CDR3 spans 16 amino acids. CDR1 SGHRS and CDR2 YFSETQ come from the germline V gene. Between the trimmed V and J ends, which lost 4 bases and 1 base, there was a span of 15 bases. The DNA of the CDR3 is TGCGCCAGCAGCCAAGAACCGGGAAGGGCCAAAAACATTCAGTACTTC. It translates to CASSQEPGRAKNIQYF.

This clone occurred a few times. The V call is TRBV28, the J call TRBJ2-7; a weak D match, TRBD2 (5 bases). Trimming took 10 bases from V and 2 from J, leaving 15 bases between them. Germline lookup yields CDR1 MDHEN and CDR2 SYDVKM. This CDR3 comprises 13 residues. The CDR3 loop reads CATPQRKPYEQYF. Written as DNA, the CDR3 is TGTGCCACCCCGCAGCGGAAGCCCTACGAGCAGTACTTC.

The chain is built from TRBV9 and TRBJ1-5; a weak D match, TRBD1 (5 bases). CDR1 and CDR2 from the germline V gene are SGDLS and YYNGEE. V was pared by 4 bases and J by 3 bases, with 17 bases between. This CDR3 contains 16 residues. CDR3 sequence (DNA): TGTGCCAGCAGCCCAGCAGCCGGGGCCATCAATCAGCCCCAGCATTTT. This translates into CASSPAAGAINQPQHF.

This clone was counted between two and nine times. This sequence joins TRBV28 and TRBJ1-2; D gene unclear. CDR1 is MDHEN and CDR2 is SYDVKM in the germline V gene. The V gene lost 5 bases and the J gene lost 6 bases, with 22 bases spanning the gap. The CDR3 contains 16 residues. Written as DNA, the CDR3 is TGTGCCAGCAGTCCGGCCCAGTCTCCACCACGGGATGGCTACACCTTC. As protein: CASSPAQSPPRDGYTF.

CDR3 sequence: CAWSRGQIDGYTF. CDR3 nucleotides: TGTGCCTGGAGCCGCGGCCAGATTGATGGCTACACCTTC. The chain links TRBV30 to TRBJ1-2; no firm D call. V was pared by 3 bases and J by 6 bases, with 14 bases between. CDR3 length: 13 residues. Germline CDR1 is GTSNPN and CDR2 is SVGIG (reference sequence).